The source of this TCR beta chain is a study of control samples from healthy donors and cancer patients. Clones were sequenced by immunoSEQ multiplex PCR, and TCRdb holds only the in-frame ones, with some missing. The table lists 130,000 or so clones, more than 80% of them singletons. The germline V gene has CDR1 SGHNT and CDR2 YYREEE (reference sequence). The ends lost 6 bases at V and 8 bases at J; junction bases unmatched: 5. The CDR3 runs 14 residues. Sequenced material: blood. This receptor was taken from a man aged 18 to 30 in good health. The chain joins TRBV5-4 to TRBJ1-6, with 10 bases fitting TRBD1. CDR3 region: CASTMGQGYSPLHF. DNA for the CDR3: TGTGCCAGCACCATGGGACAGGGGTATTCACCCCTCCACTTT.